This T cell receptor beta chain came from a study of blood T cell repertoires in COVID-19 (dated by TCRdb to 2020 to 2022). About the investigation overall: The collaborator samples originated in the United States, Italy and Spain and spanned the acute and convalescent phases of COVID-19. The prospective study material was composed of cDNA or gDNA derived from T cells, B-cell-depleted T cells, or PBMCs. Subjects who had been exposed to COVID-19, were actively infected with it, or had recovered from it provided the deeply sampled blood TCRbeta repertoires that made up the dataset. The repertoires were released in a freely available public database meant as a resource for research on the immune response to SARS-CoV-2. Samples came from the ongoing ImmuneRACE study (first 160 participants) plus 1,254 subjects from 6 global collaborators. A de-identified subject ID, COVID-19 status, age in years and sex were almost always included in the sample metadata. Where available, HLA class I and class II types were taken from metadata supplied by the sample provider and were not determined by assay-based typing. What the study reported, not specific to this receptor: The quantity of clinical and demographic metadata differed by source and by participant and was supplied without curation.

The collaborating institutions used their own protocols to collect whole blood in K2EDTA tubes. For TCRbeta analysis, collaborator samples were shipped as frozen whole blood, as isolated PBMCs, or as DNA extracted from either sample type. TCRbeta CDR3 regions were amplified from genomic DNA by means of the immunoSEQ Assay, a bias-controlled multiplex PCR. Regarding the original processing steps: Within the assay, amplification of reference gene primers was used to estimate how many nucleated cells each sample contained. To quantify the absolute abundance of each unique TCRbeta CDR3 rearrangement, sequence reads were collapsed and filtered. For each sample, productive Simpson clonality was calculated as the square root of Simpson's diversity index across productive rearrangements. Entries here come from immuneACCESS through TCRdb and include only in-frame sequences with V and J called. Some clones fail to appear in such tables; in the studies checked, an unresolved V gene covers under half of the shortfall, and the cause of the remainder is unknown. That table supplies the V and J calls and clone size; D and trimming were determined from the DNA. The sample table shows under 140,000 clones, and 72% are seen once. The ten most abundant clones make up under 10% of the sample.

This clone was counted a single time. Its antigen is still unknown. Base quality data are lacking; no much larger clone is found one base away. This TCR came from a woman aged 60-75 years with acute or convalescent COVID-19. The source material was peripheral blood.

The bases are TGTGCCAGCATTTTAAACAGGGGTCGAGTACATGGCTACACCTTC. It specifies CASILNRGRVHGYTF. The sequence links TRBV6-6 to TRBJ1-2, with 7 bases aligning to TRBD1. CDR3 length: 15 amino acids, cysteine to phenylalanine. Only the CDR3 portion is preserved as DNA: 45 bases, with reading frame beginning at the first base. Ends trimmed: V by 7 bases, J by 6 bases; bases unmatched to a gene: 14. From a lookup of the germline V gene (reference sequence), CDR1 and CDR2 are MNHNY and SVGAGI.